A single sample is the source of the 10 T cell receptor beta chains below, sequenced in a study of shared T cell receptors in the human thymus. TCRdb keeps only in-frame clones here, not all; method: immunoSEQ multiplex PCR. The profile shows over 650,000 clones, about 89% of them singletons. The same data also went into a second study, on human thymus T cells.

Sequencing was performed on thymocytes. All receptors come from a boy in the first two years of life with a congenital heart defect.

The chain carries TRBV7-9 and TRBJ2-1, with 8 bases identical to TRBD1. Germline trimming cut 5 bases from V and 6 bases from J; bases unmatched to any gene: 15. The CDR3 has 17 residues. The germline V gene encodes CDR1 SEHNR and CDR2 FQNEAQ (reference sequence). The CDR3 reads CASSPPVPGQVPNEQFF. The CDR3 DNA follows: TGTGCCAGCAGCCCCCCAGTCCCGGGACAGGTCCCCAATGAGCAGTTCTTC.

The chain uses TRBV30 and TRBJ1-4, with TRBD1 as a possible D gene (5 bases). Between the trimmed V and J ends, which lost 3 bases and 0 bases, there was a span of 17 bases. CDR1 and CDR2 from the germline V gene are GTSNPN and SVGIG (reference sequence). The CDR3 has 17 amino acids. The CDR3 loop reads CAWSRAGRGATNEKLFF. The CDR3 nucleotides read TGTGCCTGGAGCCGCGCGGGGAGGGGCGCAACTAATGAAAAACTGTTTTTT.

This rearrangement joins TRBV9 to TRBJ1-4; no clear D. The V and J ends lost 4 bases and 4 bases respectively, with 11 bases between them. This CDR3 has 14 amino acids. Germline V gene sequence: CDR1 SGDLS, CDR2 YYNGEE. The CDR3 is CASSPREFNEKLFF. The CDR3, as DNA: TGTGCCAGCAGCCCCCGAGAGTTTAATGAAAAACTGTTTTTT. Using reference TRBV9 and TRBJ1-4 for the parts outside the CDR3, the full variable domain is DSGVTQTPKHLITATGQRVTLRCSPRSGDLSVYWYQQSLDQGLQFLIQYYNGEERAKGNILERFSAQQFPDLHSELNLSSLELGDSALYFCASSPREFNEKLFFGSGTQLSVL.

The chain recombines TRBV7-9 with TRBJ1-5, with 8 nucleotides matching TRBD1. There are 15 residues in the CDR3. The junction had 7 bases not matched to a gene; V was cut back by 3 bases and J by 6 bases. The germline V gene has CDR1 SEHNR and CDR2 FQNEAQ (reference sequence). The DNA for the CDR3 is TGTGCCAGCAGCTTGGGGGTACAGGGGGGTCAGCCCCAGCATTTT. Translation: CASSLGVQGGQPQHF.

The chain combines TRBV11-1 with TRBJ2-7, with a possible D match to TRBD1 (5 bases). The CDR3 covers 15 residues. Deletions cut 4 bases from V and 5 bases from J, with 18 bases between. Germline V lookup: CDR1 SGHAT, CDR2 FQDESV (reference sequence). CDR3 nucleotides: TGTGCCAGCAGCTCACCGGACATCCACCAGCACGAGCAGTACTTC. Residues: CASSSPDIHQHEQYF. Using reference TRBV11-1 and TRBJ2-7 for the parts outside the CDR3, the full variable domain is EAEVAQSPRYKITEKSQAVAFWCDPISGHATLYWYRQILGQGPELLVQFQDESVVDDSQLPKDRFSAERLKGVDSTLKIQPAELGDSAMYLCASSSPDIHQHEQYFGPGTRLTVT.

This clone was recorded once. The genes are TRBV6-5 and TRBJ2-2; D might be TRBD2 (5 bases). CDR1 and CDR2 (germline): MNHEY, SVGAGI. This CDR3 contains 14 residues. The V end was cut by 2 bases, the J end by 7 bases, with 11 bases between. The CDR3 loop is CASSYISEGGELFF. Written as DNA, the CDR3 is TGTGCCAGCAGTTACATCAGCGAGGGCGGGGAGCTGTTTTTT.

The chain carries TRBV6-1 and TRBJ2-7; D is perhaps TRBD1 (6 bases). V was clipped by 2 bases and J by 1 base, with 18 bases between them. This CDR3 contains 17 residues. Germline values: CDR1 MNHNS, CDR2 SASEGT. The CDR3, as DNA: TGTGCCAGCAGTGAAAACACCAGGGACACCGAATCCTACGAGCAGTACTTC. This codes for CASSENTRDTESYEQYF.

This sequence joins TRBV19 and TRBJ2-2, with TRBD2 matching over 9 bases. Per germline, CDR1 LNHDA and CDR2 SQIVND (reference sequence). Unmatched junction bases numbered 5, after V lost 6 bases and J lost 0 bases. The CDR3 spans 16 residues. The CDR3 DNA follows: TGTGCCAGTAGGGTTCCTAGCGGGGCGAACACCGGGGAGCTGTTTTTT. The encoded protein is CASRVPSGANTGELFF.

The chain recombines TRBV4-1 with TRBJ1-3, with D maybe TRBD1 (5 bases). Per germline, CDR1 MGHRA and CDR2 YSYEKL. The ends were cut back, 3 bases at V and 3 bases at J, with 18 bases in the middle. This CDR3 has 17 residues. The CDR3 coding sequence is TGCGCCAGCAGCCAGTCTCACAGGTCTCTCCATGGAAACACCATATATTTT. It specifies CASSQSHRSLHGNTIYF.

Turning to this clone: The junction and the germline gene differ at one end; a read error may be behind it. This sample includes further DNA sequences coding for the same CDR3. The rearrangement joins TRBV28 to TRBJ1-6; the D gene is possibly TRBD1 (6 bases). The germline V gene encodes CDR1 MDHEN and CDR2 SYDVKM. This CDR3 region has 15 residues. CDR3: CASSLYRVSNSPLHF. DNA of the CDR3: TGTGCCAGCAGTTTGTACAGGGTGTCTAATTCCCCCCTCCACTTT.